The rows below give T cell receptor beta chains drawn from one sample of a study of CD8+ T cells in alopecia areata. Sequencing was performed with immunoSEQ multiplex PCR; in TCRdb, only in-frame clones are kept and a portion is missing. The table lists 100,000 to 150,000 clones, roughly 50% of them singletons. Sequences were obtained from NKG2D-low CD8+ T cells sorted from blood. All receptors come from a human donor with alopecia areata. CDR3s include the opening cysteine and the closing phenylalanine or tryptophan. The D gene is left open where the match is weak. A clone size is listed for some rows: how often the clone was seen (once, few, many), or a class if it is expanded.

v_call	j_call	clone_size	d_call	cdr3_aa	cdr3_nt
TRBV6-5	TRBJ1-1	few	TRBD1	CASKNRDRFTEAFF	TGTGCCAGCAAGAACCGGGACAGGTTCACTGAAGCTTTCTTT
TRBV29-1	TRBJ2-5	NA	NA	CSVELAGGQETQYF	TGCAGCGTTGAACTCGCCGGGGGCCAAGAGACCCAGTACTTC
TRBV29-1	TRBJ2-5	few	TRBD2	CSVDSPSGLYQETQYF	TGCAGCGTCGACTCCCCTAGCGGATTGTACCAAGAGACCCAGTACTTC
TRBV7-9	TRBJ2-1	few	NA	CASSLDRETNEQFF	TGTGCCAGCAGCTTGGACCGAGAAACCAATGAGCAGTTCTTC
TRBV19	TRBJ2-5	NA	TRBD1	CASSMSGGTGGETQYF	TGTGCCAGTAGTATGTCGGGCGGGACAGGGGGCGAGACCCAGTACTTC
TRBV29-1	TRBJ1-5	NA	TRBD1	CSARQGSQPQHF	TGCAGCGCTCGACAGGGTTCTCAGCCCCAGCATTTT
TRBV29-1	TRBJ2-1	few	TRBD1	CSVPWTGAENEQFF	TGCAGCGTTCCCTGGACAGGGGCTGAAAATGAGCAGTTCTTC
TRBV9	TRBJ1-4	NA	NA	CASSVDQGVEKLFF	TGTGCCAGCAGCGTAGACCAGGGAGTGGAAAAACTGTTTTTT
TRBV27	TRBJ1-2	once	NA	CASSLGGTYGYTF	TGTGCCAGCAGTTTAGGCGGGACCTATGGCTACACCTTC
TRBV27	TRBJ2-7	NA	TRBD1	CASSDRGNDEQYF	TGTGCCAGCAGTGACAGGGGTAACGACGAGCAGTACTTC
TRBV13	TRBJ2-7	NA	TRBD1	CASSQGQGIIYEQYF	TGTGCCAGCAGCCAAGGACAGGGGATTATCTACGAGCAGTACTTC
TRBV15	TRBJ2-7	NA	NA	CATSRDRGLIEQYF	TGTGCCACCAGCAGAGATCGCGGACTCATCGAGCAGTACTTC
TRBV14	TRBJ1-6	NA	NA	CASSQGGPPLHF	TGTGCCAGCAGCCAAGGAGGCCCACCCCTCCACTTT
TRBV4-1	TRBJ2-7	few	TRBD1	CASSRGQGYEQYF	TGCGCCAGCAGCCGAGGACAGGGCTACGAGCAGTACTTC
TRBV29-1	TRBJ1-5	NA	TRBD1	CSVDRYLQPQHF	TGCAGCGTGGACAGGTATCTCCAGCCCCAGCATTTT
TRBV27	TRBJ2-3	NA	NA	CARFLLLGTQYF	TGTGCCAGATTCCTATTGCTGGGTACGCAGTATTTT
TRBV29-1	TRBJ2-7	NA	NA	CSVYQGNYEQYF	TGCAGCGTTTACCAGGGTAACTACGAGCAGTACTTC
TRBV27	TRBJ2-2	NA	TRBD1	CASSPGQGTGELFF	TGTGCCAGCAGTCCGGGACAGGGGACCGGGGAGCTGTTTTTT
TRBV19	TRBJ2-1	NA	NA	CASSIGATEQFF	TGTGCCAGTAGTATTGGAGCGACTGAGCAGTTCTTC
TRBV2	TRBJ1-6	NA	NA	CASSEYPGGGNSPLHF	TGTGCCAGCAGTGAATATCCCGGTGGAGGTAATTCACCCCTCCACTTT
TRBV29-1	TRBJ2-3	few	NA	CSVEDPGDFRTDTQYF	TGCAGCGTTGAAGATCCGGGCGACTTCCGCACAGATACGCAGTATTTT
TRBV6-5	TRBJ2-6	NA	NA	CASSGANVLTF	TGTGCCAGCTCTGGGGCCAACGTCCTGACTTTC
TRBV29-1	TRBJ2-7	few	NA	CSVGSGSSYEQYF	TGCAGCGTGGGAAGCGGTTCATCCTACGAGCAGTACTTC
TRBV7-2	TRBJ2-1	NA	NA	CASSVTNEQFF	TGTGCCAGCAGCGTGACTAATGAGCAGTTCTTC
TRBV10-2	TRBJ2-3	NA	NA	CASSVIGTDTQYF	TGCGCCAGCAGTGTCATAGGCACAGATACGCAGTATTTT
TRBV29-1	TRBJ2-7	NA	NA	CSVESQTYEQYF	TGCAGCGTTGAATCTCAGACCTACGAGCAGTACTTC
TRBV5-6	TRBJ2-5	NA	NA	CASSLGSQETQYF	TGTGCCAGCAGCTTGGGCAGCCAAGAGACCCAGTACTTC
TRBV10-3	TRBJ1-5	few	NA	CAISESDRRVGNQPQHF	TGTGCCATCAGTGAGAGCGACAGGCGGGTAGGCAATCAGCCCCAGCATTTT
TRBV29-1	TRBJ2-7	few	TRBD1	CSVRDRAYEQYF	TGCAGCGTCCGGGACAGGGCCTACGAGCAGTACTTC
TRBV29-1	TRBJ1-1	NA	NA	CSVGTSTGSTEAFF	TGCAGCGTCGGGACCTCCACGGGAAGCACTGAAGCTTTCTTT
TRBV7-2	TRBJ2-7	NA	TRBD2	CASSLAGGTSGSYEQYF	TGTGCCAGCAGCTTAGCGGGCGGGACTAGCGGCTCCTACGAGCAGTACTTC
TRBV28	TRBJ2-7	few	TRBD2	CASSLGLAGVGEQYF	TGTGCCAGCAGTTTAGGGCTAGCGGGAGTCGGGGAGCAGTACTTC
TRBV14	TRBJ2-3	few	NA	CASSPEAGTRPDTQYF	TGTGCCAGCAGCCCCGAGGCCGGGACAAGACCAGATACGCAGTATTTT
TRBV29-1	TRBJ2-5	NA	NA	CSVEGEGLQETQYF	TGCAGCGTTGAAGGCGAAGGGCTCCAAGAGACCCAGTACTTC
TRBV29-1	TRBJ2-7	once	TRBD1	CSVPGRTGLSYEQYF	TGCAGCGTCCCCGGCAGGACAGGGTTGTCCTACGAGCAGTACTTC
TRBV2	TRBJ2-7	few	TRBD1	CASSLGTVSYEQYF	TGTGCCAGCAGTTTGGGGACAGTTAGCTACGAGCAGTACTTC
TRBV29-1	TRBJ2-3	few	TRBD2	CSVDPSGLAPDTQYF	TGCAGCGTTGATCCCTCGGGACTAGCCCCAGATACGCAGTATTTT
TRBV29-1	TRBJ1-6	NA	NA	CSVAYSLRSPLHF	TGCAGCGTTGCCTACAGCTTACGTTCACCCCTCCACTTT
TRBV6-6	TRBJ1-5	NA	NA	CASSYSSTRGQPQHF	TGTGCCAGCAGTTACTCCTCCACTCGGGGGCAGCCCCAGCATTTT
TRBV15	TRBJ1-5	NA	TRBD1	CATGQDQPQHF	TGTGCCACCGGACAGGATCAGCCCCAGCATTTT
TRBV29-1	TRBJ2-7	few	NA	CSVEDVSSYEQYF	TGCAGCGTTGAGGACGTGAGCTCCTACGAGCAGTACTTC
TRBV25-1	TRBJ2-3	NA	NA	CATQNTDTQYF	TGTGCTACACAGAACACAGATACGCAGTATTTT
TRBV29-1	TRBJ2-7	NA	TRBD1	CSGGQENSYEQYF	TGCAGCGGCGGACAGGAGAACTCCTACGAGCAGTACTTC
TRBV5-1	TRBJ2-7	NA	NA	CASSLDISYEQYF	TGCGCCAGCAGCCTAGACATTTCCTACGAGCAGTACTTC